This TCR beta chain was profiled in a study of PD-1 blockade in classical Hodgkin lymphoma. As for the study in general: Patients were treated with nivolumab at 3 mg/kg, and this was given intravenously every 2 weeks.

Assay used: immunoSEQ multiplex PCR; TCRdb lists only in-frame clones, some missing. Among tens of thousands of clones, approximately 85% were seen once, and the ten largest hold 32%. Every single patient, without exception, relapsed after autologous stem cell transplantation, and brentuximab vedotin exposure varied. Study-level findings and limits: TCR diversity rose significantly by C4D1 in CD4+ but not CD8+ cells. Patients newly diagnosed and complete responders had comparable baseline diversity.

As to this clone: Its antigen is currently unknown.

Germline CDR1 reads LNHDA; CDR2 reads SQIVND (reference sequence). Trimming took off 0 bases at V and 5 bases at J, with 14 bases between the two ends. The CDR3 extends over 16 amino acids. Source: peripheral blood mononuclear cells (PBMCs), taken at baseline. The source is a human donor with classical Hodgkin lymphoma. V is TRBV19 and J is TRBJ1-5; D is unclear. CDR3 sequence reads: CASSIELMGGYQPQHF. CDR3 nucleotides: TGTGCCAGTAGTATAGAATTGATGGGAGGGTATCAGCCCCAGCATTTT.